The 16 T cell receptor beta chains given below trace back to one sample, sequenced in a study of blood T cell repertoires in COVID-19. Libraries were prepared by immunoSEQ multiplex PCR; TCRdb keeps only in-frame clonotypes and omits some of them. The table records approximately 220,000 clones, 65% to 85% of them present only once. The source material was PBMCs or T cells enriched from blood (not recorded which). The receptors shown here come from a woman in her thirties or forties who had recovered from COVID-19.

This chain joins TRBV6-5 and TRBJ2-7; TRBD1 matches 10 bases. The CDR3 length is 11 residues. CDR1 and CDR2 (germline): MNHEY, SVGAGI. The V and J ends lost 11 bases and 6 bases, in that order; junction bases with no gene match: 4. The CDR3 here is CAGQGEGEQYF. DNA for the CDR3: TGTGCCGGACAGGGGGAAGGCGAGCAGTACTTC.

For the CDR3, the DNA is TGTGCCAGCAGCCCACTTAGCGGGAGCGGGGCGGAGACCCAGTACTTC. As protein: CASSPLSGSGAETQYF. This chain links TRBV3-1 (or the pseudogene TRBV3-2) with TRBJ2-5, with 9 bases fitting TRBD2. The CDR3 is 16 amino acids. Germline loops: CDR1 LGHDT, CDR2 YNNKEL (reference sequence). Germline trimming cut 4 bases from V and 5 bases from J; bases unmatched to any gene: 11.

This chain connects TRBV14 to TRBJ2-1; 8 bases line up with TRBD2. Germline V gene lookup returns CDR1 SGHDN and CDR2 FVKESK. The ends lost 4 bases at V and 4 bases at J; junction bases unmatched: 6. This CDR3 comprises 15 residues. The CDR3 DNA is TGTGCCAGCAGCCCCGGGAGGGGCGCTTACAATGAGCAGTTCTTC. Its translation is CASSPGRGAYNEQFF.

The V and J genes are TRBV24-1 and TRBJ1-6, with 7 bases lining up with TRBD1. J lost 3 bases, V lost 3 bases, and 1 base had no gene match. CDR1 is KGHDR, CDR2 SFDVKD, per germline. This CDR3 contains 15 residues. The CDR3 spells CATSDGTVYNSPLHF. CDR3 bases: TGTGCCACCAGTGATGGGACAGTCTATAATTCACCCCTCCACTTT.

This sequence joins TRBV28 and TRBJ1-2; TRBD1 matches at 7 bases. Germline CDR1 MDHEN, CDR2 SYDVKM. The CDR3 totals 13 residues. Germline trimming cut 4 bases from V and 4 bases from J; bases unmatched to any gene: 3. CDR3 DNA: TGTGCCAGCAGTTCGACAGGGCGCTATGGCTACACCTTC. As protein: CASSSTGRYGYTF.

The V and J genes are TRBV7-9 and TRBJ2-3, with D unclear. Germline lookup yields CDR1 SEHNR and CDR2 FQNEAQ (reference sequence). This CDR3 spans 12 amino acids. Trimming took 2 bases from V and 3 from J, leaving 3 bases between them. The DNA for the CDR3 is TGTGCCAGCAGCTTACAAACAGATACGCAGTATTTT. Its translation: CASSLQTDTQYF.

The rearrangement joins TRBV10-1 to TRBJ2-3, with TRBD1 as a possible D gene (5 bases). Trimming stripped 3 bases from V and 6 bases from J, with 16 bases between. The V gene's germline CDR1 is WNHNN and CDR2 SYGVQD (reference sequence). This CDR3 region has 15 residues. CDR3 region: CASSDTGPLMDTQYF. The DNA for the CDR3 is TGCGCCAGCAGTGACACAGGCCCACTTATGGATACGCAGTATTTT.

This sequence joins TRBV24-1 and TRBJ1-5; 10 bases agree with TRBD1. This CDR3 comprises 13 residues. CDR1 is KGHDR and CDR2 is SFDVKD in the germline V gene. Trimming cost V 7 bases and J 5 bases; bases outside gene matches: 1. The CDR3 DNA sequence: TGTGCCACCAGGGACAGGGGGGATCAGCCCCAGCATTTT. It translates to CATRDRGDQPQHF.

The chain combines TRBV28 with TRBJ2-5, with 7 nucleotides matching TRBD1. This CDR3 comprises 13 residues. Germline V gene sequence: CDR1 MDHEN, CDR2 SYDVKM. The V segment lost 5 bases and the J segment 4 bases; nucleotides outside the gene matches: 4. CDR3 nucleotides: TGTGCCAGCAGTGTCAGACAGGGAGAGACCCAGTACTTC. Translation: CASSVRQGETQYF.

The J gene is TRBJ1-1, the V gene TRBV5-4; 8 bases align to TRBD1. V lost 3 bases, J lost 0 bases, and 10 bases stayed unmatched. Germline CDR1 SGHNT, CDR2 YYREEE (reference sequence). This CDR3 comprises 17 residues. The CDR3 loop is CASSSVRGTGLNTEAFF. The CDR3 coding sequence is TGTGCCAGCAGCTCTGTACGGGGGACAGGTCTGAACACTGAAGCTTTCTTT. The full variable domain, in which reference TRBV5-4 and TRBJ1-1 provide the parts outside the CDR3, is ETGVTQSPTHLIKTRGQQVTLRCSSQSGHNTVSWYQQALGQGPQFIFQYYREEENGRGNFPPRFSGLQFPNYSSELNVNALELDDSALYLCASSSVRGTGLNTEAFFGQGTRLTVV.

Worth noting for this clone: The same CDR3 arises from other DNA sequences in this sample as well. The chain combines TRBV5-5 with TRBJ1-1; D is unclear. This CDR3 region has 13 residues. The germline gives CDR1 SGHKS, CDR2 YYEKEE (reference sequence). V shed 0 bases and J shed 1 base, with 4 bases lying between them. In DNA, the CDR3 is TGTGCCAGCAGCTTGGCGGGGAACACTGAAGCTTTCTTT. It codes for CASSLAGNTEAFF.

CDR3 loop: CASSTGTVDTQYF. The CDR3 nucleotides are TGTGCCAGCTCAACAGGGACAGTAGATACGCAGTATTTT. This chain links TRBV18 with TRBJ2-3, with 7 bases identical to TRBD1. With 5 bases clipped from V and 5 bases from J, the junction kept 4 bases outside the gene matches. Germline V gives CDR1 KGHSH, CDR2 LQKENI. The CDR3 length is 13 residues.

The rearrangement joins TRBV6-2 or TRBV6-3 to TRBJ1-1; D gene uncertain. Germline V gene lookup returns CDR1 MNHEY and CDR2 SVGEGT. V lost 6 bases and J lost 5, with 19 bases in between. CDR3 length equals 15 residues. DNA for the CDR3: TGTGCCAGCAGCTTTCTTAGAGGGAAAAGGACTGAAGCTTTCTTT. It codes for CASSFLRGKRTEAFF.

CDR3 in amino acids: CASSLMASGTTGELFF. The CDR3 DNA sequence: TGTGCCAGCAGTTTAATGGCCAGCGGGACCACCGGGGAGCTGTTTTTT. This rearrangement joins TRBV28 to TRBJ2-2; 7 bases are shared with TRBD2. V lost 2 bases, J lost 4 bases, and 7 bases stayed unmatched. The CDR3 extends over 16 amino acids. CDR1 and CDR2 (germline): MDHEN, SYDVKM.

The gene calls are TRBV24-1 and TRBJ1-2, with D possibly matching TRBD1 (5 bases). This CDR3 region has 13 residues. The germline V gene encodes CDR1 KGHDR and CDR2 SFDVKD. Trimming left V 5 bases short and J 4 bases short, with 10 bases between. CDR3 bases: TGTGCCACCAGTGCGCAGGGTTTCTATGGCTACACCTTC. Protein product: CATSAQGFYGYTF.

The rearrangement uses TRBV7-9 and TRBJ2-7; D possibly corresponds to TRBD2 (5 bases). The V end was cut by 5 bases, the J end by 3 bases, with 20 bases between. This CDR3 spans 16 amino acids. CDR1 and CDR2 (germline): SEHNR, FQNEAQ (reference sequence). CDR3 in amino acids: CASSQAGNPSIYEQYF. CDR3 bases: TGTGCCAGCAGCCAAGCCGGGAACCCATCAATCTACGAGCAGTACTTC. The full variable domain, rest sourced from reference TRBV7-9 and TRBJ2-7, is DTGVSQNPRHKITKRGQNVTFRCDPISEHNRLYWYRQTLGQGPEFLTYFQNEAQLEKSRLLSDRFSAERPKGSFSTLEIQRTEQGDSAMYLCASSQAGNPSIYEQYFGPGTRLTVT.